This T cell receptor beta chain was sequenced for a study of cytomegalovirus exposure and HLA in healthy donors. Study-wide background: An analysis done earlier identified 95 million to 140 million unique TCR beta sequences from about 179 million T cells. Around 78 million unique TCRs, all from HLA-typed donors, were included in an early release of the data. Whole-study findings and limits: When a later analysis compared HLA-associated TCR beta chains with equally common others, the HLA-associated chains turned out to be more clonally expanded and to have lower generation probabilities.

Vbeta (60) and Jbeta (13) primers were used in the PCR. In the authors' methods: Around 76 million unique TCR beta chains, 10 million to 14 million shared, were counted in a later analysis. The assay was immunoSEQ multiplex PCR, and TCRdb's table has in-frame clones only and misses some. The V and J calls and the clone size are those of that table, but D and trimming were determined from the DNA. The sample holds 95,000 to 150,000 clones; roughly 71% are singletons and the top ten take 2.9%. CDR3 length: 12 residues. The germline CDR1 and CDR2 sequences are MDHEN and SYDVKM. V gave up 8 bases and J gave up 10 bases, with 15 bases separating them. Only a few counts were recorded for this clone. Its target is not known.

The clonotype originates from a woman in her forties in good health and CMV-seropositive. Sequencing was done on a sample of PBMCs. V is TRBV28 and J is TRBJ2-1; TRBD1 might be the D (6 bases). Here the CDR3 reads CASYSKGTEQFF. CDR3 in DNA: TGTGCCAGCTACTCAAAGGGGACAGAGCAGTTCTTC.